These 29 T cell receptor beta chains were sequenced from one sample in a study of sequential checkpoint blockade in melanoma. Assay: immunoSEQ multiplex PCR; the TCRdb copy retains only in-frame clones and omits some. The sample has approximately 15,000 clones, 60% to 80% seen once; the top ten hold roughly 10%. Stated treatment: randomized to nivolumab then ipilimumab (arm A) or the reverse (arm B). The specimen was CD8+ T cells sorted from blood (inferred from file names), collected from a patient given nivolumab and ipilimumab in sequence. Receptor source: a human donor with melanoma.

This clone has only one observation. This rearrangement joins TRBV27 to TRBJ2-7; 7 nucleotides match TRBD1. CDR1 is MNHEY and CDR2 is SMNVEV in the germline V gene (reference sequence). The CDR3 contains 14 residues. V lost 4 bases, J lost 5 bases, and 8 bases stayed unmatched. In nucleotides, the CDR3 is TGTGCCAGCAGTTCTCGACAGGGCGAACACGAGCAGTACTTC. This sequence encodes CASSSRQGEHEQYF.

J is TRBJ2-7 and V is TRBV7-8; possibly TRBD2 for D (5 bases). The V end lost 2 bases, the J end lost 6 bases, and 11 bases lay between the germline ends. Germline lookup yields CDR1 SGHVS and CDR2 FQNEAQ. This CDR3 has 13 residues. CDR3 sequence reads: CASSLQRQSEQYF. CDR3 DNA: TGTGCCAGCAGCTTACAGCGGCAAAGCGAGCAGTACTTC.

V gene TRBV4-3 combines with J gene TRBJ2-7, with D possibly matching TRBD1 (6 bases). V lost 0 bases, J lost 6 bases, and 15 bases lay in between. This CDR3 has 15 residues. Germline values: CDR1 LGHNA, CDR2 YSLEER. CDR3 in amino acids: CASSQDGNRATEQYF. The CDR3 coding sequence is TGCGCCAGCAGCCAAGACGGGAACAGGGCAACCGAGCAGTACTTC.

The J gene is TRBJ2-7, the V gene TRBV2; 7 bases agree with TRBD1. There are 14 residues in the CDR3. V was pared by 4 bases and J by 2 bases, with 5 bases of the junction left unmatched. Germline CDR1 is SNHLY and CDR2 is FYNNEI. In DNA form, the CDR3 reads TGTGCCAGCAGTGTTGGCAGGGGGACCTACGAGCAGTACTTC. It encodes CASSVGRGTYEQYF. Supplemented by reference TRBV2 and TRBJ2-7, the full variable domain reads EPEVTQTPSHQVTQMGQEVILRCVPISNHLYFYWYRQILGQKVEFLVSFYNNEISEKSEIFDDQFSVERPDGSNFTLKIRSTKLEDSAMYFCASSVGRGTYEQYFGPGTRLTVT.

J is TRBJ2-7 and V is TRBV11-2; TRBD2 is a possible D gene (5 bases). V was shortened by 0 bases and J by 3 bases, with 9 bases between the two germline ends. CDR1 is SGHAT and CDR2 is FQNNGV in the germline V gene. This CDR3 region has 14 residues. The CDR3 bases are TGTGCCAGCAGCTTAGAAATAGGGAGCTACGAGCAGTACTTC. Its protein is CASSLEIGSYEQYF.

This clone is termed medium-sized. CDR3 in amino acids: CASYTANYGYTF. CDR3 DNA: TGTGCCAGCTACACAGCTAACTATGGCTACACCTTC. The J gene is TRBJ1-2, the V gene TRBV19, with unresolved D. The length of the CDR3 is 12 residues. Trimming shortened V by 9 bases and J by 0 bases, and 8 bases separated the two germline ends. Per germline, CDR1 LNHDA and CDR2 SQIVND (reference sequence).

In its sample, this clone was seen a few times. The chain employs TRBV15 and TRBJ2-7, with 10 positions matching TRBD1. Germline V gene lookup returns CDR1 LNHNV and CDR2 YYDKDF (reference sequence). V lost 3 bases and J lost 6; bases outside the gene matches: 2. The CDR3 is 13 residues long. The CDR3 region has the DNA TGTGCCACCAGCAGGGGGACAGGGGCCGAGCAGTACTTC. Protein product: CATSRGTGAEQYF.

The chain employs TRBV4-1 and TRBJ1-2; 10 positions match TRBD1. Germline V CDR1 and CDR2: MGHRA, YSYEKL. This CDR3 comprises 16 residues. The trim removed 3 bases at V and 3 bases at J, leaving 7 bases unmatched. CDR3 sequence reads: CASSQYSGTGDYGYTF. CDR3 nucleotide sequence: TGCGCCAGCAGCCAGTACTCCGGGACAGGGGACTATGGCTACACCTTC.

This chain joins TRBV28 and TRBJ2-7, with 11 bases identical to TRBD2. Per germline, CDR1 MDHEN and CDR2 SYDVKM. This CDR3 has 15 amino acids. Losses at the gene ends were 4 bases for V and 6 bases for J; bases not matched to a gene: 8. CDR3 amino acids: CASSSGGLAVSEQYF. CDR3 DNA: TGTGCCAGCAGTTCCGGGGGACTAGCGGTAAGCGAGCAGTACTTC. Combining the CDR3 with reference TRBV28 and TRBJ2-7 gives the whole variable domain DVKVTQSSRYLVKRTGEKVFLECVQDMDHENMFWYRQDPGLGLRLIYFSYDVKMKEKGDIPEGYSVSREKKERFSLILESASTNQTSMYLCASSSGGLAVSEQYFGPGTRLTVT.

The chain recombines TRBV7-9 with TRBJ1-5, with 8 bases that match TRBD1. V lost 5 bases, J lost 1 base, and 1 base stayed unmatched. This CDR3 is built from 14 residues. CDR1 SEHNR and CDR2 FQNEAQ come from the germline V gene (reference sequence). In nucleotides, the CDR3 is TGTGCCAGCAGCCGACAGGGGAGCAATCAGCCCCAGCATTTT. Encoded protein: CASSRQGSNQPQHF. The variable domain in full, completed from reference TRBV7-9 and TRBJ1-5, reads DTGVSQNPRHKITKRGQNVTFRCDPISEHNRLYWYRQTLGQGPEFLTYFQNEAQLEKSRLLSDRFSAERPKGSFSTLEIQRTEQGDSAMYLCASSRQGSNQPQHFGDGTRLSIL.

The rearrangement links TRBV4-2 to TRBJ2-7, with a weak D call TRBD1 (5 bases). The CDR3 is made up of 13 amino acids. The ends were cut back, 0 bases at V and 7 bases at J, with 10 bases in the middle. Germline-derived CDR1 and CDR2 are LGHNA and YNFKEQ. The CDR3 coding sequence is TGTGCCAGCAGCCAAGATCTCGCAGGGGAGCAGTACTTC. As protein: CASSQDLAGEQYF.

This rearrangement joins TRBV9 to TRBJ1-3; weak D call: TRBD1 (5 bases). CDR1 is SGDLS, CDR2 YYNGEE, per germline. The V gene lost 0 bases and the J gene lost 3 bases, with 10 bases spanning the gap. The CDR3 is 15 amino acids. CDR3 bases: TGTGCCAGCAGCGTAGAGGGGCGGATTGGAAACACCATATATTTT. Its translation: CASSVEGRIGNTIYF.

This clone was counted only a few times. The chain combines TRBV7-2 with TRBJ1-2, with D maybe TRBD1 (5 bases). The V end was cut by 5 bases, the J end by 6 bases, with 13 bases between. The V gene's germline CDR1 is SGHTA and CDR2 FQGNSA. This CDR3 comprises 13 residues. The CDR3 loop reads CASSVDRSHGYTF. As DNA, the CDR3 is TGTGCCAGCAGCGTAGACAGATCCCATGGCTACACCTTC.

CDR3: CASSSGGGYEQYF. The CDR3, as DNA: TGTGCCAGCAGTTCGGGGGGCGGCTACGAGCAGTACTTC. The chain uses TRBV27 and TRBJ2-7; D possibly corresponds to TRBD2 (7 bases). The germline gives CDR1 MNHEY, CDR2 SMNVEV (reference sequence). The ends were cut back, 4 bases at V and 3 bases at J, with 10 bases in the middle. This CDR3 has 13 residues.

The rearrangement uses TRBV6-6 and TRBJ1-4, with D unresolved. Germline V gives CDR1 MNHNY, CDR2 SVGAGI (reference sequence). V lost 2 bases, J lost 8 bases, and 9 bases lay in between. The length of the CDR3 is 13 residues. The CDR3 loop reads CASSYPTREKLFF. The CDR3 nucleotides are TGTGCCAGCAGTTACCCCACCCGGGAAAAACTGTTTTTT.

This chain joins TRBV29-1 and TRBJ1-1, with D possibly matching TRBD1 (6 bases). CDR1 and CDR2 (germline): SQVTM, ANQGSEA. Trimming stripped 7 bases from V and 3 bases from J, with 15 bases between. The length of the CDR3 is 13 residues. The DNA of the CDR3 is TGCAGCGCCGCAGAGGGGGTGTACACTGAAGCTTTCTTT. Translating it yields CSAAEGVYTEAFF.

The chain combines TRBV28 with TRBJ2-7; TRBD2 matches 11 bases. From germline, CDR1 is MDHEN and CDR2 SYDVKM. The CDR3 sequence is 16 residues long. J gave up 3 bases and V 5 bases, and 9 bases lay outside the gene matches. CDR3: CASSLAGTSGNYEQYF. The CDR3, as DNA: TGTGCCAGCAGTCTTGCCGGGACTAGCGGTAACTACGAGCAGTACTTC.

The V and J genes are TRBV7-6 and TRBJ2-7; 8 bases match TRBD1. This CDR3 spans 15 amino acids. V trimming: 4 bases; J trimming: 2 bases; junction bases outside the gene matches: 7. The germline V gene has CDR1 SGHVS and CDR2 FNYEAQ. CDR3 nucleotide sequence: TGTGCCAGCAGCTCCTCTGGACAGGGAACCTACGAGCAGTACTTC. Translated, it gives CASSSSGQGTYEQYF.

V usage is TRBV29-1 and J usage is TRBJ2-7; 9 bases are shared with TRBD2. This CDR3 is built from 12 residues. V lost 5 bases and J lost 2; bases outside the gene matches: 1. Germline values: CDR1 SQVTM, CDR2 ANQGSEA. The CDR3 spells CSVLAGPYEQYF. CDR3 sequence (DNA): TGCAGCGTTCTAGCGGGACCCTACGAGCAGTACTTC.

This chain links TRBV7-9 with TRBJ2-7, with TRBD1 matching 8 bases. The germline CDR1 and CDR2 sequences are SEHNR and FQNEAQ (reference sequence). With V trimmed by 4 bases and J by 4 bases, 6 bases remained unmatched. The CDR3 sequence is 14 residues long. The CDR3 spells CASSSTGAGYEQYF. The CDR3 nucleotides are TGTGCCAGCAGCTCGACAGGGGCGGGATACGAGCAGTACTTC.

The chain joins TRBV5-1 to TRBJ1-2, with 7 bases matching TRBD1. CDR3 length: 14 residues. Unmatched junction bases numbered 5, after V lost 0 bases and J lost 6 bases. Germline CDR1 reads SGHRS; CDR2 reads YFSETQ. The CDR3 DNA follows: TGCGCCAGCAGCTTGGGTGAGGGGGCGGATGGCTACACCTTC. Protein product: CASSLGEGADGYTF.

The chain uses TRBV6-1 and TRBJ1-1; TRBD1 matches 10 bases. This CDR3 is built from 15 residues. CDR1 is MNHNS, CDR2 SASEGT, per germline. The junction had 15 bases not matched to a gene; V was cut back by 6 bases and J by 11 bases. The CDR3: CASRERDRGWDYAFF. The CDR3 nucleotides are TGTGCCAGCAGGGAGAGGGACAGGGGCTGGGATTATGCTTTCTTT.

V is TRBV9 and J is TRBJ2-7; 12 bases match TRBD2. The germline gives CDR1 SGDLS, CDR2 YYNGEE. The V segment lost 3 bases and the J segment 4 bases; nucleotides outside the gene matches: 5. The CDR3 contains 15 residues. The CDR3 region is CASSAYGTSGYEQYF. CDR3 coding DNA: TGTGCCAGCAGCGCTTACGGGACTAGCGGGTACGAGCAGTACTTC.

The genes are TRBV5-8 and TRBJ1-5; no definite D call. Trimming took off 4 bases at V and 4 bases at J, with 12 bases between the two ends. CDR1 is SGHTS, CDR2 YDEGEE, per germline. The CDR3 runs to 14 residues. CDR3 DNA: TGTGCCAGCAGCCCTGAACACGGGAATCAGCCCCAGCATTTT. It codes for CASSPEHGNQPQHF.

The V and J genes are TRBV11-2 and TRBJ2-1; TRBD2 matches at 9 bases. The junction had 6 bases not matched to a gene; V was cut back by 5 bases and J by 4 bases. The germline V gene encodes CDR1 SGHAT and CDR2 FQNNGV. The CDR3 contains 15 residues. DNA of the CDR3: TGTGCCAGCAGCATGCTAGCGGGGCGGTACAATGAGCAGTTCTTC. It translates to CASSMLAGRYNEQFF. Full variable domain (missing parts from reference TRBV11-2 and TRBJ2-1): EAGVAQSPRYKIIEKRQSVAFWCNPISGHATLYWYQQILGQGPKLLIQFQNNGVVDDSQLPKDRFSAERLKGVDSTLKIQPAKLEDSAVYLCASSMLAGRYNEQFFGPGTRLTVL.

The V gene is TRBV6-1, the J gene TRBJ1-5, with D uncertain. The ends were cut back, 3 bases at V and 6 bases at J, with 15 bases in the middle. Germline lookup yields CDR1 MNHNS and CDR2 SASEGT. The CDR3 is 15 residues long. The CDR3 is CASSDGPEGGQPQHF. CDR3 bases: TGTGCCAGCAGTGACGGCCCGGAGGGAGGTCAGCCCCAGCATTTT.

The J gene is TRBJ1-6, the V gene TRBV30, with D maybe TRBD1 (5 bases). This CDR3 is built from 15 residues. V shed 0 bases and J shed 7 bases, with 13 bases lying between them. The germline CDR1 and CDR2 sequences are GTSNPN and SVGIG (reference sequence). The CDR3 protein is CAWSVRWGSNSPLHF. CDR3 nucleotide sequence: TGTGCCTGGAGTGTGCGATGGGGCAGCAATTCACCCCTCCACTTT. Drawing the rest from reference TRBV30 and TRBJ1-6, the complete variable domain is SQTIHQWPATLVQPVGSPLSLECTVEGTSNPNLYWYRQAAGRGLQLLFYSVGIGQISSEVPQNLSASRPQDRQFILSSKKLLLSDSGFYLCAWSVRWGSNSPLHFGNGTRLTVT.

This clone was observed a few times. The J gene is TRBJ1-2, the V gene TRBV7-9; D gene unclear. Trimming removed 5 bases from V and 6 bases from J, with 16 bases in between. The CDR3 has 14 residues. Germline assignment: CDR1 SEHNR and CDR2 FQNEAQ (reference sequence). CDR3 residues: CASSPALGSHGYTF. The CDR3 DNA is TGTGCCAGCAGCCCCGCTTTGGGCAGCCATGGCTACACCTTC.

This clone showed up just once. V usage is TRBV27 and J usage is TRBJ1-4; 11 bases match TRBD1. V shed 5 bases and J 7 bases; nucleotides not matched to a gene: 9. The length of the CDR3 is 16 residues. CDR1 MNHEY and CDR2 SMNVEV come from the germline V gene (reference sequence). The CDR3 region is CASSPSRTGGIEKLFF. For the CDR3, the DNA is TGTGCCAGCAGTCCCAGTCGGACAGGGGGCATTGAAAAACTGTTTTTT.